These 19 T cell receptor beta chains share one sample of origin, sequenced in a study of blood T cell repertoires in COVID-19. Sequencing was performed with immunoSEQ multiplex PCR; in TCRdb, only in-frame clones are kept and a portion is missing. In the table there are over 100,000 clones, 80% to 90% of which are singletons. Sequenced input: peripheral blood. The source is a man aged 60 to 69 with COVID-19, enrolled during active disease.

The J gene is TRBJ1-2, the V gene TRBV11-2; D gene ambiguous. V lost 2 bases and J lost 0, with 13 bases in between. CDR1 is SGHAT and CDR2 is FQNNGV in the germline V gene. The CDR3 is made up of 16 amino acids. The CDR3 reads CASSLLNVGANYGYTF. The CDR3, as DNA: TGTGCCAGCAGCTTACTTAATGTCGGAGCTAACTATGGCTACACCTTC.

This chain uses TRBV9 with TRBJ1-4; D not resolved. CDR1 and CDR2 from the germline V gene are SGDLS and YYNGEE. V was shortened by 0 bases and J by 5 bases, with 8 bases between the two germline ends. The CDR3 spans 14 residues. The CDR3 sequence is CASSVGAGNEKLFF. CDR3 DNA sequence: TGTGCCAGCAGCGTAGGCGCGGGGAATGAAAAACTGTTTTTT.

This clone was recorded a few times. The rearrangement links TRBV27 to TRBJ2-1, with 12 bases that match TRBD2. The ends lost 6 bases at V and 10 bases at J; junction bases unmatched: 10. This CDR3 has 15 amino acids. The germline V gene encodes CDR1 MNHEY and CDR2 SMNVEV (reference sequence). The CDR3 here is CASSRPSGGAEEQFF. The CDR3 DNA reads TGTGCCAGCAGCCGACCTAGCGGGGGGGCCGAGGAGCAGTTCTTC.

The CDR3 DNA follows: TGTGCCAGCAGGGCTATACAGGGGAACACCGGGGAGCTGTTTTTT. This encodes CASRAIQGNTGELFF. The chain recombines TRBV6-5 with TRBJ2-2, with a tentative D call TRBD1 (6 bases). CDR3 length: 15 amino acids. Trimming removed 6 bases at V and 1 base at J, with 12 bases between. Germline loops: CDR1 MNHEY, CDR2 SVGAGI.

The chain carries TRBV18 and TRBJ1-4; D is undetermined. The CDR3 has 13 amino acids. From germline, CDR1 is KGHSH and CDR2 LQKENI. V was trimmed by 6 bases and J by 7 bases, leaving 12 bases between them. The chain's CDR3 is CASSLSRGEKLFF. CDR3 nucleotides: TGTGCCAGCTCGCTTTCCCGGGGTGAAAAACTGTTTTTT.

The V gene is TRBV3-1 (or the pseudogene TRBV3-2), the J gene TRBJ2-3, with 12 bases matching TRBD2. Germline CDR1 LGHDT, CDR2 YNNKEL (reference sequence). Unmatched junction bases numbered 13, after V lost 1 base and J lost 5 bases. This CDR3 region has 19 residues. The DNA of the CDR3 is TGTGCCAGCAGCCAAGTACTAGCGGGGGGCCCCGGGTTTCAAGATACGCAGTATTTT. Residues: CASSQVLAGGPGFQDTQYF.

The chain uses TRBV15 and TRBJ1-1; D remains ambiguous. Germline-derived CDR1 and CDR2 are LNHNV and YYDKDF (reference sequence). Trimming pared 0 bases from V and 1 base from J, leaving 6 bases between. This CDR3 is 14 amino acids long. The CDR3 bases are TGTGCCACCAGCAGAGATTACGGGAACACTGAAGCTTTCTTT. Protein sequence: CATSRDYGNTEAFF.

The chain links TRBV27 to TRBJ1-5, with 9 bases aligning to TRBD1. The CDR3 totals 17 residues. The germline gives CDR1 MNHEY, CDR2 SMNVEV (reference sequence). The junction had 9 bases not matched to a gene; V was cut back by 6 bases and J by 0 bases. The CDR3 sequence: CASSQGQGLGSNQPQHF. The CDR3 DNA sequence: TGTGCCAGCAGCCAGGGACAGGGTTTGGGTAGCAATCAGCCCCAGCATTTT.

The chain is built from TRBV28 and TRBJ2-3; 8 bases map to TRBD2. With 6 bases clipped from V and 5 bases from J, the junction kept 4 bases outside the gene matches. CDR1 is MDHEN and CDR2 is SYDVKM in the germline V gene. The CDR3 consists of 13 residues. The DNA of the CDR3 is TGTGCCAGCAGAGCCGGGGGGGGAGATACGCAGTATTTT. Its translation: CASRAGGGDTQYF.

A few counts support this clone. This rearrangement joins TRBV12-2 to TRBJ1-2. TRBV12-2 is reported as a pseudogene. The CDR3 is made up of 15 amino acids. The CDR3 DNA reads as TGTGCAAGTCGCTCCCGAACAAAGAACTATGGCGGCTACACCTTC. It translates to CASRSRTKNYGGYTF.

The rearrangement links TRBV4-2 to TRBJ1-5; TRBD1 is a possible D gene (6 bases). V shed 0 bases and J shed 2 bases, with 14 bases lying between them. CDR1 LGHNA and CDR2 YNFKEQ come from the germline V gene. CDR3 size: 17 residues. The DNA for the CDR3 is TGTGCCAGCAGCCAAGAAGCCAGGGGAGATGGCAATCAGCCCCAGCATTTT. Its translation is CASSQEARGDGNQPQHF.

The gene calls are TRBV19 and TRBJ2-7; the match to TRBD2 covers 10 bases. The germline CDR1 and CDR2 sequences are LNHDA and SQIVND (reference sequence). V lost 4 bases to trimming and J lost 2 bases; unmatched junction nucleotides: 5. The CDR3 covers 15 residues. CDR3 sequence: CASSTLAGGTYEQYF. DNA for the CDR3: TGTGCCAGTAGTACCTTAGCGGGGGGAACCTACGAGCAGTACTTC.

For the CDR3, the DNA is TGTGCCAGCACAACTCCAGGGACCTACGAGCAGTACTTC. Its translation: CASTTPGTYEQYF. J is TRBJ2-7 and V is TRBV2; TRBD1 is a possible D gene (5 bases). Trimming took off 7 bases at V and 2 bases at J, with 12 bases between the two ends. CDR3 length: 13 amino acids. Germline lookup yields CDR1 SNHLY and CDR2 FYNNEI.

The V and J genes are TRBV10-2 and TRBJ1-1; no firm D call. Per germline, CDR1 WSHSY and CDR2 SAAADI. This CDR3 is built from 11 residues. Trimming stripped 6 bases from V and 5 bases from J, with 7 bases between. CDR3 bases: TGCGCCAGCAGGGCGGCTACTGAAGCTTTCTTT. Residues: CASRAATEAFF.

The chain links TRBV6-5 to TRBJ2-7; 7 bases are shared with TRBD1. V was clipped by 5 bases and J by 3 bases; unmatched bases: 7. CDR3 size: 14 residues. Germline V CDR1 and CDR2: MNHEY, SVGAGI. CDR3 protein: CASSLRQGGYEQYF. The CDR3 DNA follows: TGTGCCAGCAGTCTCAGACAGGGTGGCTACGAGCAGTACTTC.

This chain connects TRBV7-9 to TRBJ2-7; 8 bases fit TRBD2. The CDR3 has 13 amino acids. Looked up from germline, CDR1 is SEHNR and CDR2 is FQNEAQ (reference sequence). Unmatched junction bases numbered 2, after V lost 4 bases and J lost 3 bases. CDR3 loop: CASSSGTSYEQYF. In DNA form, the CDR3 reads TGTGCCAGCAGCTCAGGGACTAGCTACGAGCAGTACTTC.

The V and J genes are TRBV6-6 and TRBJ2-1, with 7 bases lining up with TRBD2. Germline CDR1 MNHNY, CDR2 SVGAGI (reference sequence). The J segment lost 8 bases and the V segment lost 4 bases, leaving 11 bases of the junction unmatched. The CDR3 is 15 residues long. In DNA, the CDR3 is TGTGCCAGCAGTTCCAGCGGGGCTAGGCTTGATGAGCAGTTCTTC. This gives the protein CASSSSGARLDEQFF.

In its sample, this clone was seen once. The chain joins TRBV3-1 (or the pseudogene TRBV3-2) to TRBJ1-4, with 9 positions matching TRBD1. Germline V gene data show CDR1 as LGHDT and CDR2 as YNNKEL (reference sequence). V lost 6 bases, J lost 8 bases, and 13 bases stayed unmatched. The CDR3 loop spans 16 amino acids. This CDR3 is CASRKRDRGSGEKLFF. The DNA for the CDR3 is TGTGCCAGCAGAAAACGTGACAGGGGGTCAGGAGAAAAACTGTTTTTT.

V and J are TRBV10-3 and TRBJ1-1, with D possibly being TRBD1 (5 bases). Germline CDR1 and CDR2: ENHRY and SYGVKD. The V gene lost 4 bases and the J gene lost 2 bases, with 14 bases spanning the gap. The length of the CDR3 is 15 residues. The CDR3 spells CAISAPGRTNTEAFF. Written as DNA, the CDR3 is TGTGCCATCAGTGCGCCCGGACGGACAAACACTGAAGCTTTCTTT.